This T cell receptor beta chain was sequenced during a study of blood T cell repertoires in COVID-19. Clones were read by immunoSEQ multiplex PCR, and TCRdb kept only the in-frame ones, dropping some. Of under 300,000 clones detected, about nine tenths appear once; the ten largest clones hold about 1.8%. V was cut by 1 base and J by 0 bases, with 9 bases left in between. Germline CDR1 reads LGHDT; CDR2 reads YNNKEL (reference sequence). The CDR3 is 16 residues long. Before being deemed recovered, Cohort 3 donors had two negative PCRs, clearance, or symptom resolution. The sequenced material came from PBMCs or T cells enriched from blood (not recorded which). V and J are TRBV3-1 (or the pseudogene TRBV3-2) and TRBJ2-2; D may be TRBD2 (5 bases). This clonotype was sampled from a woman aged 40 to 50 who had recovered from COVID-19. CDR3 DNA: TGTGCCAGCAGCCAAGGTCTAGCTGCGAACACCGGGGAGCTGTTTTTT. This gives the protein CASSQGLAANTGELFF.